A single sample is the source of the 22 T cell receptor beta chains below, sequenced in a study of blood T cell repertoires in COVID-19. Some clones are missing from TCRdb's copy, which holds only in-frame ones; the method was immunoSEQ multiplex PCR. Here the sample spans around 160,000 clones, roughly 90% being singletons. Source material: peripheral blood. These TCRs come from a human donor in a cohort sampled during active COVID-19.

The rearrangement uses TRBV29-1 and TRBJ2-1; TRBD1 might be the D (6 bases). This CDR3 region has 15 residues. V shed 1 base and J shed 8 bases, with 18 bases lying between them. Germline V gene lookup returns CDR1 SQVTM and CDR2 ANQGSEA. The chain's CDR3 is CSVEGPRGGMDEQFF. CDR3 nucleotides: TGCAGCGTTGAAGGCCCCCGAGGGGGTATGGATGAGCAGTTCTTC.

V gene TRBV7-8 combines with J gene TRBJ2-3; 7 bases line up with TRBD2. With 5 bases clipped from V and 4 bases from J, the junction kept 9 bases outside the gene matches. Germline CDR1 is SGHVS and CDR2 is FQNEAQ. The CDR3 covers 15 residues. The CDR3 spells CASSRSGLSADTQYF. The CDR3, as DNA: TGTGCCAGCAGCCGTAGCGGGCTATCAGCAGATACGCAGTATTTT.

The chain employs TRBV29-1 and TRBJ1-1; D is possibly TRBD1 (5 bases). Per germline, CDR1 SQVTM and CDR2 ANQGSEA. This CDR3 region has 13 residues. V lost 3 bases and J lost 3, with 11 bases in between. CDR3 sequence (DNA): TGCAGCGTTGATTCGATAGGGGACACTGAAGCTTTCTTT. Its translation is CSVDSIGDTEAFF.

This sequence joins TRBV12-3 or TRBV12-4 and TRBJ1-1, with D possibly being TRBD1 (6 bases). The V and J ends lost 5 bases and 4 bases respectively, with 11 bases between them. CDR3 size: 13 residues. CDR3 DNA sequence: TGTGCCAGCAGTCCGGACAGTCTCACTGAAGCTTTCTTT. Translating it yields CASSPDSLTEAFF.

This chain links TRBV5-5 with TRBJ2-5, with D tentatively TRBD1 (5 bases). The CDR3 extends over 14 amino acids. V shed 1 base and J shed 4 bases, with 11 bases lying between them. CDR1 and CDR2 (germline): SGHKS, YYEKEE (reference sequence). CDR3 DNA: TGTGCCAGCAGCTTGCTGCTAGACAGAGAGACCCAGTACTTC. It yields the protein CASSLLLDRETQYF.

V usage is TRBV3-1 (or the pseudogene TRBV3-2) and J usage is TRBJ1-3, with unresolved D. V lost 0 bases, J lost 4 bases, and 13 bases lay in between. In germline, CDR1 is LGHDT, CDR2 YNNKEL (reference sequence). The CDR3 loop spans 16 amino acids. The CDR3 DNA reads TGTGCCAGCAGCCAAGATCTCAGTTTGAAAGGAAACACCATATATTTT. It specifies CASSQDLSLKGNTIYF.

The J gene is TRBJ1-2, the V gene TRBV11-2, with D unresolved. Germline V lookup: CDR1 SGHAT, CDR2 FQNNGV. The CDR3 runs to 12 residues. Trimming removed 7 bases at V and 4 bases at J, with 10 bases between. The CDR3 bases are TGTGCCAGCACCAAAGAGGGCTATGGCTACACCTTC. Translation: CASTKEGYGYTF. Variable domain in full (rest from reference TRBV11-2 and TRBJ1-2): EAGVAQSPRYKIIEKRQSVAFWCNPISGHATLYWYQQILGQGPKLLIQFQNNGVVDDSQLPKDRFSAERLKGVDSTLKIQPAKLEDSAVYLCASTKEGYGYTFGSGTRLTVV.

The chain has TRBV28 and TRBJ2-7, with 10 bases lining up with TRBD1. This CDR3 comprises 15 residues. From germline, CDR1 is MDHEN and CDR2 SYDVKM. V was clipped by 3 bases and J by 6 bases; unmatched bases: 8. The CDR3 is CASSFRDRGTREQYF. For the CDR3, the DNA is TGTGCCAGCAGTTTCCGGGACAGGGGCACGCGCGAGCAGTACTTC.

The chain employs TRBV7-3 and TRBJ2-3, with D possibly being TRBD2 (6 bases). The CDR3 is made up of 17 amino acids. Per the germline V gene, CDR1 is SGHTA and CDR2 is FQGTGA. V was cut by 4 bases and J by 1 base, with 18 bases left in between. Written as DNA, the CDR3 is TGTGCCAGCAGCTCAAGCCTACTTGCTAGCGGCACAGATACGCAGTATTTT. It is translated as CASSSSLLASGTDTQYF.

This chain joins TRBV10-3 and TRBJ1-3, with TRBD1 matching over 8 bases. The junction had 11 bases not matched to a gene; V was cut back by 6 bases and J by 4 bases. Germline lookup yields CDR1 ENHRY and CDR2 SYGVKD. There are 16 residues in the CDR3. Here the CDR3 reads CAIRDPDRGDGNTIYF. CDR3 in DNA: TGTGCCATCAGGGACCCCGACAGGGGAGACGGAAACACCATATATTTT.

The V and J genes are TRBV30 and TRBJ2-7, with 7 bases that match TRBD1. The CDR3 totals 13 residues. Germline lookup yields CDR1 GTSNPN and CDR2 SVGIG (reference sequence). V was pared by 3 bases and J by 2 bases, with 4 bases of the junction left unmatched. This CDR3 is CAWRNRGPYEQYF. In DNA form, the CDR3 reads TGTGCCTGGAGGAACAGGGGACCCTACGAGCAGTACTTC.

This clone was detected once. The chain couples TRBV13 to TRBJ1-1; 9 positions match TRBD1. This CDR3 is built from 15 residues. Trimming at V came to 3 bases and at J to 5 bases, leaving 7 bases not matched to a gene. Germline CDR1 is PRHDT and CDR2 is FYEKMQ (reference sequence). For the CDR3, the DNA is TGTGCCAGCAGCTTCGACGGGACAGGGAGGACTGAAGCTTTCTTT. It yields the protein CASSFDGTGRTEAFF.

The chain has TRBV6-5 and TRBJ2-5, with 10 bases lining up with TRBD1. CDR3 length: 16 residues. Germline CDR1 MNHEY, CDR2 SVGAGI. V was clipped by 2 bases and J by 4 bases; unmatched bases: 7. In DNA form, the CDR3 reads TGTGCCAGCAGTTACGCCGGGACAGGGGTTGGAGAGACCCAGTACTTC. Translation gives CASSYAGTGVGETQYF.

The V and J genes are TRBV28 and TRBJ2-5; the match to TRBD1 covers 8 bases. This CDR3 contains 14 residues. V lost 6 bases, J lost 3 bases, and 6 bases stayed unmatched. CDR1 is MDHEN, CDR2 SYDVKM, per germline. In DNA form, the CDR3 reads TGTGCCAGCAGCCGACAGGGGACAAAAGAGACCCAGTACTTC. This codes for CASSRQGTKETQYF. The whole variable domain, remainder taken from reference TRBV28 and TRBJ2-5, is DVKVTQSSRYLVKRTGEKVFLECVQDMDHENMFWYRQDPGLGLRLIYFSYDVKMKEKGDIPEGYSVSREKKERFSLILESASTNQTSMYLCASSRQGTKETQYFGPGTRLLVL.

V gene TRBV6-5 combines with J gene TRBJ2-2, with 10 bases aligning to TRBD1. Trimming at V came to 10 bases and at J to 3 bases, leaving 5 bases not matched to a gene. Germline-derived CDR1 and CDR2 are MNHEY and SVGAGI. This CDR3 comprises 14 residues. The CDR3 spells CATGQGTYTGELFF. As DNA, the CDR3 is TGTGCCACGGGACAGGGGACATACACCGGGGAGCTGTTTTTT.

The J gene is TRBJ1-2, the V gene TRBV5-5, with TRBD1 matching over 8 bases. The CDR3 runs to 14 residues. V was clipped by 4 bases and J by 6 bases; unmatched bases: 8. In germline, CDR1 is SGHKS, CDR2 YYEKEE (reference sequence). The CDR3 protein is CASSIRQGLDGYTF. DNA of the CDR3: TGTGCCAGCAGCATCCGACAGGGGTTGGATGGCTACACCTTC.

The gene calls are TRBV10-1 and TRBJ1-5; 9 positions match TRBD1. This CDR3 contains 10 residues. The germline V gene encodes CDR1 WNHNN and CDR2 SYGVQD (reference sequence). This CDR3 reads CRQGVQPQHF. In DNA, the CDR3 is TGCAGACAGGGGGTTCAGCCCCAGCATTTT.

The genes are TRBV4-2 and TRBJ2-1, with D possibly matching TRBD2 (5 bases). Germline V gene data show CDR1 as LGHNA and CDR2 as YNFKEQ. The V end was cut by 1 base, the J end by 10 bases, with 14 bases between. The CDR3 length is 14 residues. CDR3 amino acids: CASSQGPGEMEQFF. The DNA for the CDR3 is TGTGCCAGCAGCCAAGGCCCCGGGGAGATGGAGCAGTTCTTC.

This chain connects TRBV5-4 to TRBJ2-5, with D perhaps matching TRBD2 (5 bases). CDR1 and CDR2 from the germline V gene are SGHNT and YYREEE (reference sequence). This CDR3 contains 12 residues. Deletions cut 5 bases from V and 5 bases from J, with 10 bases between. The CDR3 DNA reads as TGTGCCAGCAGGTCGGGATGGGAGACCCAGTACTTC. Translated, it gives CASRSGWETQYF.

The J gene is TRBJ1-2, the V gene TRBV21-1; TRBD1, the D gene given by the table, was not confirmed from the DNA. TRBV21-1 is a pseudogene. The CDR3 extends over 15 amino acids. For the CDR3, the DNA is TGTGCCAGCAGCGCCAACAGGGGGAGTAACTATGGCTACACCTTC. It translates to CASSANRGSNYGYTF.

As DNA, the CDR3 is TGTGCCAGCAGACCTCAGGGCGCCCCGGGCGAGCAGTACTTC. Encoded protein: CASRPQGAPGEQYF. This chain joins TRBV28 and TRBJ2-7; TRBD1 is a possible D gene (5 bases). This CDR3 comprises 14 residues. Per the germline V gene, CDR1 is MDHEN and CDR2 is SYDVKM. V gave up 6 bases and J gave up 6 bases, with 18 bases separating them.

The chain couples TRBV15 to TRBJ2-1; D call uncertain. The germline CDR1 and CDR2 sequences are LNHNV and YYDKDF (reference sequence). The CDR3 is made up of 13 amino acids. Trimming cost V 1 base and J 4 bases, with 5 bases left between them. The CDR3 DNA is TGTGCCACCAGCAGAGCAGAATACAATGAGCAGTTCTTC. It specifies CATSRAEYNEQFF.